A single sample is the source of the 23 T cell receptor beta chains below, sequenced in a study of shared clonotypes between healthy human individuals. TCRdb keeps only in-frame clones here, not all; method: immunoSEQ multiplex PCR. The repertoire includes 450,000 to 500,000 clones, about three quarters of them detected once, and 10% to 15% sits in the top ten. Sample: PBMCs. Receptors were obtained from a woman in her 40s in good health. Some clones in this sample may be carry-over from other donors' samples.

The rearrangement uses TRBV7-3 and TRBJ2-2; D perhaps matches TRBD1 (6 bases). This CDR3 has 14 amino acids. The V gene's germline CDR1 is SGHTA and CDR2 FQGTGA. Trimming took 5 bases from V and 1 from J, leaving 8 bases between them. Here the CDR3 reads CASSTGQNTGELFF. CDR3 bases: TGTGCCAGCAGCACGGGACAGAACACCGGGGAGCTGTTTTTT.

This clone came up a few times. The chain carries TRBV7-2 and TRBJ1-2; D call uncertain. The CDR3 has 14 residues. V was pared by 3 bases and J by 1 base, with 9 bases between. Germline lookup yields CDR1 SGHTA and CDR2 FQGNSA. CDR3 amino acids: CASSLDRINYGYTF. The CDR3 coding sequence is TGTGCCAGCAGCTTGGACCGGATTAACTATGGCTACACCTTC.

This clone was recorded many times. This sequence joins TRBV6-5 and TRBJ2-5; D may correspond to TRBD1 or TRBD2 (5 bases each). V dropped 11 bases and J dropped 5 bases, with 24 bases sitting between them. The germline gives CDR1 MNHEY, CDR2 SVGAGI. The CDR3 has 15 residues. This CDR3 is CALPPRGGVGETQYF. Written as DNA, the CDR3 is TGTGCCCTACCTCCCCGGGGCGGCGTTGGGGAGACCCAGTACTTC.

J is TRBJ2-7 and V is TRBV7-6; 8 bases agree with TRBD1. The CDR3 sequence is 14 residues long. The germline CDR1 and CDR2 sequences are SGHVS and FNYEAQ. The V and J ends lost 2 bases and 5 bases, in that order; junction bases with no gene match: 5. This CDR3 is CASSLPGGHNEQYF. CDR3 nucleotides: TGTGCCAGCAGCTTACCAGGGGGCCATAACGAGCAGTACTTC.

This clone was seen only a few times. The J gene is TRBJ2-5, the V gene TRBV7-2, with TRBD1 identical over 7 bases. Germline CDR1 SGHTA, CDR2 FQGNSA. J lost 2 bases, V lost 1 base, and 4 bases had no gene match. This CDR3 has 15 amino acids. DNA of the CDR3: TGTGCCAGCAGCTTAGAGTGGGACAGACAAGAGACCCAGTACTTC. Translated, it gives CASSLEWDRQETQYF. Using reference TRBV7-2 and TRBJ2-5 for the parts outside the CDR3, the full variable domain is GAGVSQSPSNKVTEKGKDVELRCDPISGHTALYWYRQSLGQGLEFLIYFQGNSAPDKSGLPSDRFSAERTGGSVSTLTIQRTQQEDSAVYLCASSLEWDRQETQYFGPGTRLLVL.

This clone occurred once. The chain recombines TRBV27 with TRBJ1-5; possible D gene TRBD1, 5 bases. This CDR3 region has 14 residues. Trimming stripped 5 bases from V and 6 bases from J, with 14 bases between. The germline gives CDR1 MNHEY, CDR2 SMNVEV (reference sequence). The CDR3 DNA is TGTGCCAGCAGTATCACAGGTATGGGTCAGCCCCAGCATTTT. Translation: CASSITGMGQPQHF.

CDR3 nucleotides: TGCAGCGTTGAAGGGCAGGCGGGGACTGAAGCTTTCTTT. It codes for CSVEGQAGTEAFF. This chain uses TRBV29-1 with TRBJ1-1, with D hard to call. V lost 1 base and J 5 bases, leaving 11 bases between the germline ends. CDR1 and CDR2 (germline): SQVTM, ANQGSEA. This CDR3 spans 13 amino acids.

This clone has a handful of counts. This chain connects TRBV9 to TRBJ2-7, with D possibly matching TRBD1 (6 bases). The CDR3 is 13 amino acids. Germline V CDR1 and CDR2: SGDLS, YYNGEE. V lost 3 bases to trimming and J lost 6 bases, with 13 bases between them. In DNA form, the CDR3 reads TGTGCCAGCAGCGCGAGAACAGGGACCGAGCAGTACTTC. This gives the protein CASSARTGTEQYF. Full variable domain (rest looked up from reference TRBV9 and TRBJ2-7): DSGVTQTPKHLITATGQRVTLRCSPRSGDLSVYWYQQSLDQGLQFLIQYYNGEERAKGNILERFSAQQFPDLHSELNLSSLELGDSALYFCASSARTGTEQYFGPGTRLTVT.

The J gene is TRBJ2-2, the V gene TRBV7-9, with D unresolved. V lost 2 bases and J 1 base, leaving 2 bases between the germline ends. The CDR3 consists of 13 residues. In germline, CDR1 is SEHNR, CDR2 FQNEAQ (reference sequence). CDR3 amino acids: CASSLRNTGELFF. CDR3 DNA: TGTGCCAGCAGCTTAAGGAACACCGGGGAGCTGTTTTTT.

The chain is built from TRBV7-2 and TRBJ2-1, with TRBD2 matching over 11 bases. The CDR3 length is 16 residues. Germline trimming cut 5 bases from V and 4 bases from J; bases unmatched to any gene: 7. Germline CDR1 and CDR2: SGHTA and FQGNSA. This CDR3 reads CASSPPGLAVYNEQFF. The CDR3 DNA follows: TGTGCCAGCAGCCCTCCGGGACTAGCGGTATACAATGAGCAGTTCTTC.

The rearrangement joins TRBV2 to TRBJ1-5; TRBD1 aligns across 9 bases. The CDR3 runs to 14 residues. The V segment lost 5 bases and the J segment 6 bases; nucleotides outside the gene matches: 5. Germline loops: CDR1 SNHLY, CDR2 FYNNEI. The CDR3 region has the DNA TGTGCCAGCAGTCTTCTACAGGGGGCTCAGCCCCAGCATTTT. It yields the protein CASSLLQGAQPQHF.

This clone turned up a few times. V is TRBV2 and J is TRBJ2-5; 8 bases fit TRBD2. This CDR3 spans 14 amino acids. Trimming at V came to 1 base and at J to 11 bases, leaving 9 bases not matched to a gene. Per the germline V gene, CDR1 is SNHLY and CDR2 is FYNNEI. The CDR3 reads CASSEGTSIYQQYF. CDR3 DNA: TGTGCCAGCAGTGAAGGGACTAGCATCTACCAGCAGTACTTC.

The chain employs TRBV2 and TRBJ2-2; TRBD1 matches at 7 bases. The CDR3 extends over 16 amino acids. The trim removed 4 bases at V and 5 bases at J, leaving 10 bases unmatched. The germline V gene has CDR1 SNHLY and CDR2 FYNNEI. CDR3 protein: CASSGQTGFVTGELFF. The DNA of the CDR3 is TGTGCCAGCAGTGGCCAGACAGGGTTTGTAACCGGGGAGCTGTTTTTT.

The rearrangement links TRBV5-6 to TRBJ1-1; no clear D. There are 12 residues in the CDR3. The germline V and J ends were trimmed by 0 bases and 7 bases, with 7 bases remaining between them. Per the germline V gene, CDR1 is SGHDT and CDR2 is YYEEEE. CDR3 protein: CASSLGRDEAFF. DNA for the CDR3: TGTGCCAGCAGCTTGGGCCGGGATGAAGCTTTCTTT.

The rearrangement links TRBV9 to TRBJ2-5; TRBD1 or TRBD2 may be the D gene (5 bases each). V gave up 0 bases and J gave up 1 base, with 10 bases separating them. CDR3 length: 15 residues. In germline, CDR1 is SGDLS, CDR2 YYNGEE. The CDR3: CASSVAGGPQETQYF. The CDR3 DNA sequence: TGTGCCAGCAGCGTAGCTGGGGGACCCCAAGAGACCCAGTACTTC.

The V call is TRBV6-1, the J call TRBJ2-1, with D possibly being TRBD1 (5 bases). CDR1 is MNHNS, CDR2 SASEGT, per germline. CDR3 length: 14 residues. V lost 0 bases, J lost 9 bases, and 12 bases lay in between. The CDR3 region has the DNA TGTGCCAGCAGTGAAGCGCTGCAGGGTCGTGAGCAGTTCTTC. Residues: CASSEALQGREQFF.

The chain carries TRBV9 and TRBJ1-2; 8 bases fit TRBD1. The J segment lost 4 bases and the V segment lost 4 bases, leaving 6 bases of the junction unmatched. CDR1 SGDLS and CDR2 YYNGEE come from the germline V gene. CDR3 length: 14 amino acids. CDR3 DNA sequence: TGTGCCAGCAGCCGACAGGGGTATGTCTATGGCTACACCTTC. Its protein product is CASSRQGYVYGYTF.

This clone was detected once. CDR3 residues: CASSPTGPGDNEQFF. CDR3 bases: TGCGCCAGCAGCCCAACCGGGCCCGGGGACAATGAGCAGTTCTTC. The genes are TRBV5-1 and TRBJ2-1; tentatively, D is TRBD2 (5 bases). Germline CDR1 and CDR2: SGHRS and YFSETQ. Trimming stripped 4 bases from V and 5 bases from J, with 16 bases between. The CDR3 runs to 15 residues. Drawing the rest from reference TRBV5-1 and TRBJ2-1, the complete variable domain is KAGVTQTPRYLIKTRGQQVTLSCSPISGHRSVSWYQQTPGQGLQFLFEYFSETQRNKGNFPGRFSGRQFSNSRSEMNVSTLELGDSALYLCASSPTGPGDNEQFFGPGTRLTVL.

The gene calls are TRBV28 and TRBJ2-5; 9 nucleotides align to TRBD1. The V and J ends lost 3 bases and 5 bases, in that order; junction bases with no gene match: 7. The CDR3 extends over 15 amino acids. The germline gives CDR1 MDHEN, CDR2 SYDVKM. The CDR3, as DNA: TGTGCCAGCAGTTTTGTACAGGGGGCTCGGGAGACCCAGTACTTC. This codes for CASSFVQGARETQYF.

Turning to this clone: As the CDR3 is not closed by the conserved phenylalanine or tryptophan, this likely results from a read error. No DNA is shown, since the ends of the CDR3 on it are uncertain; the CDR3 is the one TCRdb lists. The CDR3 reads CASSSRQI. The rearrangement joins TRBV7-3 to TRBJ2-7; the table calls TRBD1, which could not be checked here. Termini included, the CDR3 measures 8 amino acids. Germline CDR1 SGHTA, CDR2 FQGTGA.

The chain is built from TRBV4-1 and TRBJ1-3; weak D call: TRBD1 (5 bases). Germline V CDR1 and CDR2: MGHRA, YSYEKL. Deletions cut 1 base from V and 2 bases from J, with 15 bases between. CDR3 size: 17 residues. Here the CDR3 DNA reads TGCGCCAGCAGCCAAGTGGGGGTAATGGGTCCTGGAAACACCATATATTTT. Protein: CASSQVGVMGPGNTIYF.

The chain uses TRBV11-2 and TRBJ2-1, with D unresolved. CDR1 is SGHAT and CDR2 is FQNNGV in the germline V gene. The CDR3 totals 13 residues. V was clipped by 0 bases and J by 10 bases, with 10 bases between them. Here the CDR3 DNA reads TGTGCCAGCAGCTTAGAATCCCCGACAGAGCAGTTCTTC. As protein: CASSLESPTEQFF. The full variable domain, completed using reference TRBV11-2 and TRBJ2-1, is EAGVAQSPRYKIIEKRQSVAFWCNPISGHATLYWYQQILGQGPKLLIQFQNNGVVDDSQLPKDRFSAERLKGVDSTLKIQPAKLEDSAVYLCASSLESPTEQFFGPGTRLTVL.

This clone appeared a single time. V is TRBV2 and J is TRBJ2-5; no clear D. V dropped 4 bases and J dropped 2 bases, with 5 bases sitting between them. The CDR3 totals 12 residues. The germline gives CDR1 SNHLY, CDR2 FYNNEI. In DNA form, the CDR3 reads TGTGCCAGCAGTGGCGTTCAAGAGACCCAGTACTTC. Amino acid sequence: CASSGVQETQYF.